These 24 T cell receptor delta chains share one sample of origin, sequenced in a study of Vδ1+ human thymocytes. Antigens of these TCRs are unknown. Extracted RNA was reverse transcribed into cDNA. Pooled V-gene forward primers with one constant-region reverse primer generated the CDR3 amplicons by multiplex PCR. TCRdb reprocessed the multiplex PCR reads through CATT. Among 24,000 or so delta-chain clones, 25% to 30% were seen once, and the ten largest hold approximately 1.4%. Study-level results: Highly polyclonal TRG and TRD repertoires with Gaussian CDR3 length distributions appeared in thymus.

Specimen: Vdelta1+ gamma-delta thymocytes from the thymus. As to subset: FACS-sorted CD3+ TCRalphabeta- TCRVdelta1+ TCRVdelta2- thymocytes. These TCRs come from a boy under two years old who had congenital heart surgery.

In this sample, this clone turned up once. This sequence joins TRDV2 and TRDJ1; tentatively, D is TRDD2 or TRDD3 (5 bases each). Germline loops: CDR1 GEAIGNYY, CDR2 EKD. This CDR3 comprises 15 residues. V lost 5 bases and J 4 bases, leaving 19 bases between the germline ends. CDR3 residues: CACGAFYPLGDKLIF. The CDR3 nucleotides read TGTGCCTGTGGTGCCTTCTACCCGCTGGGCGATAAACTCATCTTT.

This clone has more than one count but fewer than ten. The gene calls are TRDV1 and TRDJ1, with 10 bases lining up with TRDD3. V was pared by 3 bases and J by 12 bases, with 19 bases of the junction left unmatched. The CDR3 loop spans 17 amino acids. Germline V gene data show CDR1 as TSWWSYY and CDR2 as QGS. CDR3 protein: CALGDSFPFLGDRSVIF. DNA for the CDR3: TGTGCTCTTGGGGACTCTTTCCCCTTTCTGGGGGATAGATCAGTCATCTTT.

With regard to this clone: A much larger clone sits a single nucleotide away, making a read error possible. V gene TRDV1 combines with J gene TRDJ1; no firm D call. V lost 2 bases, J lost 7 bases, and 17 bases lay in between. This CDR3 has 15 amino acids. Germline values: CDR1 TSWWSYY, CDR2 QGS. In nucleotides, the CDR3 is TGTGCTCTTGGGGAAAGACCGTCAAACGGGGCTAAACTCATCTTT. Its protein product is CALGERPSNGAKLIF.

A note on this clone: Given a much more abundant clone one base away, this may be a read error. The same CDR3 also results from other DNA sequences found in this sample. The chain uses TRDV1 and TRDJ1; 11 positions agree with TRDD3. V dropped 3 bases and J dropped 0; count of bases not matched to a gene: 21. The CDR3 extends over 22 amino acids. Germline V gene data show CDR1 as TSWWSYY and CDR2 as QGS. The CDR3 bases are TGTGCTCTTGGGGACCAAGGGCCCTCCGGCCTACTGGGGGATAGCAACACCGATAAACTCATCTTT. Protein product: CALGDQGPSGLLGDSNTDKLIF.

There are a few counts of this clone. This chain uses TRDV1 with TRDJ1; D is unresolved. The CDR3 is 19 residues long. Deletions cut 2 bases from V and 0 bases from J, with 22 bases between. Germline lookup yields CDR1 TSWWSYY and CDR2 QGS. The CDR3 region is CALGESPEHSPPYTDKLIF. The DNA for the CDR3 is TGTGCTCTTGGGGAAAGCCCCGAACACAGCCCCCCATACACCGATAAACTCATCTTT.

This clone was counted a few times. This chain connects TRDV1 to TRDJ1; possibly TRDD2 for D (7 bases). The V gene lost 0 bases and the J gene lost 1 base, with 18 bases spanning the gap. This CDR3 comprises 18 residues. CDR1 and CDR2 (germline): TSWWSYY, QGS. The CDR3, as DNA: TGTGCTCTTGGGGAACTAATTCCTACGAGGATACCCACCGATAAACTCATCTTT. Translated, it gives CALGELIPTRIPTDKLIF.

A few counts support this clone. This may be a read error: a much more frequent sequence differs by one nucleotide. The V gene is TRDV1, the J gene TRDJ1; 7 nucleotides match TRDD3. This CDR3 comprises 17 residues. The germline CDR1 and CDR2 sequences are TSWWSYY and QGS. The CDR3 sequence: CALGEPSVVGDTDELIF. The CDR3 nucleotides read TGTGCTCTTGGGGAACCGTCGGTGGTGGGGGACACCGATGAACTCATCTTT.

This clone was picked up a small number of times. This same CDR3 is encoded by further DNA sequences in the sample. The chain has TRDV1 and TRDJ1; 13 positions agree with TRDD3. Germline V gives CDR1 TSWWSYY, CDR2 QGS. There are 19 residues in the CDR3. Unmatched junction bases numbered 7, after V lost 0 bases and J lost 0 bases. The CDR3 loop reads CALGELTYWGIRDTDKLIF. As DNA, the CDR3 is TGTGCTCTTGGGGAACTTACCTACTGGGGGATACGCGACACCGATAAACTCATCTTT.

This clone was counted a few times. The chain is built from TRDV1 and TRDJ1; TRDD3 agrees at 7 bases. Germline trimming cut 0 bases from V and 2 bases from J; bases unmatched to any gene: 9. The germline CDR1 and CDR2 sequences are TSWWSYY and QGS. CDR3 length: 17 residues. CDR3 nucleotide sequence: TGTGCTCTTGGGGAACTACACGACCCCTGGGGGACCGATAAACTCATCTTT. It codes for CALGELHDPWGTDKLIF.

Note on this clone: The identical CDR3 is also encoded by other nucleotide sequences in the sample. This rearrangement joins TRDV1 to TRDJ1; possible D gene TRDD3, 5 bases. The CDR3 sequence is 20 residues long. Germline CDR1 TSWWSYY, CDR2 QGS. Trimming took off 6 bases at V and 2 bases at J, with 31 bases between the two ends. Here the CDR3 reads CALGPLMQGTGLLWTDKLIF. The CDR3 nucleotides are TGTGCTCTTGGACCCCTCATGCAGGGGACTGGACTTCTTTGGACCGATAAACTCATCTTT.

The V gene is listed as TRDV1; no J gene was called. The CDR3 extends over 11 amino acids. Germline V gives CDR1 TSWWSYY, CDR2 QGS. The CDR3 region has the DNA TGTGCTCTTGGGGAATCCTCGACACTCACCTTC. Protein sequence: CALGESSTLTF.

V is TRDV1 and J is TRDJ1; a possible D gene is TRDD2 (5 bases). The V gene lost 4 bases and the J gene lost 0 bases, with 24 bases spanning the gap. The CDR3 spans 19 residues. Germline CDR1 TSWWSYY, CDR2 QGS. This CDR3 reads CALGGPYLPSLTHTDKLIF. As DNA, the CDR3 is TGTGCTCTTGGGGGACCTTACCTACCATCACTGACCCACACCGATAAACTCATCTTT.

This clone was found once. A read error may be the cause here, since a much bigger clone is one base away. The chain combines TRDV2 with TRDJ1; TRDD3 matches 9 bases. Germline V gene lookup returns CDR1 GEAIGNYY and CDR2 EKD. CDR3 size: 21 residues. The ends lost 5 bases at V and 2 bases at J; junction bases unmatched: 26. CDR3 coding DNA: TGTGCCTGTGCCGGACCTAGCTGGGGGATCCCCCACGTAACCGGTACCGATAAACTCATCTTT. Its protein is CACAGPSWGIPHVTGTDKLIF.

This clone occurred a few times. The V and J genes are TRDV1 and TRDJ1, with 7 bases identical to TRDD3. From germline, CDR1 is TSWWSYY and CDR2 QGS. This CDR3 comprises 21 residues. The junction had 23 bases not matched to a gene; V was cut back by 0 bases and J by 4 bases. CDR3 residues: CALGELVPQLRTGDPDDKLIF. The DNA of the CDR3 is TGTGCTCTTGGGGAACTAGTTCCCCAACTACGTACTGGGGACCCCGACGATAAACTCATCTTT.

This clone was counted between two and nine times. The germline gene is not matched at one end of the junction; a read error may be the cause. The sample carries other DNA sequences with the same CDR3. The J gene is TRDJ1, the V gene TRDV1; 9 positions agree with TRDD3. The CDR3 covers 17 residues. Germline values: CDR1 TSWWSYY, CDR2 QGS. Written as DNA, the CDR3 is TGCGCTCTTGGGACACTCCCCTGGGGGATTCGCACCGATAAACTCATCTTT. Translating gives CALGTLPWGIRTDKLIF.

The sample holds a few counts of this clone. The chain employs TRDV1 and TRDJ1, with 7 bases matching TRDD3. This CDR3 contains 24 residues. Trimming removed 4 bases from V and 0 bases from J; junction bases left unmatched: 32. Germline V gene data show CDR1 as TSWWSYY and CDR2 as QGS. The CDR3 nucleotides read TGTGCTCTTGGGGGATCGACCCTTTTCCTTCTGGCCCCCGGGGGATCCCCGTACACCGATAAACTCATCTTT. This encodes CALGGSTLFLLAPGGSPYTDKLIF.

The chain combines TRDV1 with TRDJ1; D unresolved. The germline CDR1 and CDR2 sequences are TSWWSYY and QGS. V lost 1 base to trimming and J lost 3 bases, with 3 bases between them. The CDR3 runs to 12 residues. The CDR3 DNA reads TGTGCTCTTGGGGAACCCGCCGATAAACTCATCTTT. Its protein is CALGEPADKLIF.

The chain combines TRDV1 with TRDJ1, with 9 bases identical to TRDD3. CDR1 and CDR2 from the germline V gene are TSWWSYY and QGS. This CDR3 spans 27 amino acids. With V trimmed by 3 bases and J by 0 bases, 38 bases remained unmatched. CDR3 residues: CALGDQEPELPPRVDWGTREYTDKLIF. Written as DNA, the CDR3 is TGTGCTCTTGGGGACCAAGAACCAGAGCTTCCGCCTCGGGTGGACTGGGGGACAAGGGAGTACACCGATAAACTCATCTTT.

For this clone: Possible read error: a much larger clone is one base away. The chain couples TRDV2 to TRDJ1, with D unresolved. The length of the CDR3 is 16 residues. V was pared by 0 bases and J by 0 bases, with 13 bases between. The V gene's germline CDR1 is GEAIGNYY and CDR2 EKD. In DNA form, the CDR3 reads TGTGCCTGTGACACCAAGCTCCCCGTGTACACCGATAAACTCATCTTT. Protein sequence: CACDTKLPVYTDKLIF.

The V and J genes are TRDV1 and TRDJ1, with 12 bases lining up with TRDD3. V lost 0 bases, J lost 7 bases, and 33 bases stayed unmatched. Germline CDR1 reads TSWWSYY; CDR2 reads QGS. This CDR3 is 25 amino acids long. The CDR3 sequence: CALGELLSPQGTLNLGDTSSGKLIF. The CDR3 DNA reads TGTGCTCTTGGGGAACTATTATCCCCTCAGGGGACATTAAATCTGGGGGATACGAGCTCCGGTAAACTCATCTTT.

A remark on this clone: One junction end does not reproduce the germline sequence, and a read error may be involved. The chain joins TRDV2 to TRDJ3; 10 bases match TRDD3. This CDR3 has 18 residues. In germline, CDR1 is GEAIGNYY, CDR2 EKD. CDR3 sequence reads: CATGVLGDPPWGTRQMFF. The CDR3 DNA is TGTGCCACCGGTGTACTGGGGGATCCGCCCTGGGGCACCCGACAGATGTTTTTC.

This clone showed up just a few times. The J gene is TRDJ1, the V gene TRDV1, with D possibly called TRDD2 or TRDD3 (9 bases each). Germline V gene sequence: CDR1 TSWWSYY, CDR2 QGS. The CDR3 loop spans 20 amino acids. V was clipped by 3 bases and J by 4 bases, with 30 bases between them. The CDR3: CALGDPSYAEGDTFHDKLIF. CDR3 in DNA: TGTGCTCTTGGGGACCCTTCCTACGCAGAGGGGGATACCTTCCACGATAAACTCATCTTT.

The chain has TRDV1 and TRDJ1; TRDD3 matches 12 bases. The trim removed 8 bases at V and 2 bases at J, leaving 30 bases unmatched. The CDR3 has 23 residues. The V gene's germline CDR1 is TSWWSYY and CDR2 QGS. The CDR3, as DNA: TGTGCTCTTATTTCCGCCTTCCCCTACCCCATTTACTGGGGGATACCCTTGACCGATAAACTCATCTTT. Protein sequence: CALISAFPYPIYWGIPLTDKLIF.

This clone has only a few counts. Other DNA sequences from this sample encode an identical CDR3 as well. This chain links TRDV1 with TRDJ1, with D possibly matching TRDD3 (6 bases). The germline V gene encodes CDR1 TSWWSYY and CDR2 QGS. Trimming took off 2 bases at V and 0 bases at J, with 31 bases between the two ends. The CDR3 runs to 22 residues. As DNA, the CDR3 is TGTGCTCTTGGGGAAAGGTCCTTCTTTCAATGGGGGGACAAGGGGAACACCGATAAACTCATCTTT. Its translation is CALGERSFFQWGDKGNTDKLIF.